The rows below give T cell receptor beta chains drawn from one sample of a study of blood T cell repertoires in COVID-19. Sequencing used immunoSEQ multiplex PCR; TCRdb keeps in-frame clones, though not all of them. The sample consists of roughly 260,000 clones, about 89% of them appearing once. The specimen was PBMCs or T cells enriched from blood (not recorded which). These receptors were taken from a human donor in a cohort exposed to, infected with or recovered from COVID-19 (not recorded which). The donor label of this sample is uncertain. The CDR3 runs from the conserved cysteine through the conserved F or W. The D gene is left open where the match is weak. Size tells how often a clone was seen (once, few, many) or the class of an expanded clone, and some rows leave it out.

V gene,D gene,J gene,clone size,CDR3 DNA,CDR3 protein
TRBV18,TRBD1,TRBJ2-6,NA,TGTGCCAGCTCACCCGGGACAGGGAGCTCTGGGGCCAACGTCCTGACTTTC,CASSPGTGSSGANVLTF
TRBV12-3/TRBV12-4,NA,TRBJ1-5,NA,TGTGCCAGCAGTCCGTTGAGGTATCAGCCCCAGCATTTT,CASSPLRYQPQHF
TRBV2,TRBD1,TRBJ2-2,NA,TGTGCCGGCGCCGGGACAGCGGACACCGGGGAGCTGTTTTTT,CAGAGTADTGELFF
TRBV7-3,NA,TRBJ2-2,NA,TGTGCCAGCAGCATCGGTCCGGGGGCGAACACCGGGGAGCTGTTTTTT,CASSIGPGANTGELFF
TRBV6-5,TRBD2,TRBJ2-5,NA,TGTGCCAGCGTACCGGGAGGAAAAGAGACCCAGTACTTC,CASVPGGKETQYF
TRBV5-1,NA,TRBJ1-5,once,TGCGCCAGCAGCTTGGGACAGAATAGCAATCAGCCCCAGCATTTT,CASSLGQNSNQPQHF
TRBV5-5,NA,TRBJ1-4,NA,TGTGCCAGCAGCGCTCCGGGAGCGGGTAATGAAAAACTGTTTTTT,CASSAPGAGNEKLFF
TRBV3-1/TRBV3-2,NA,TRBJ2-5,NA,TGTGCCAGCATTCAGGTCCCTCTGGGGACCCAGTACTTC,CASIQVPLGTQYF
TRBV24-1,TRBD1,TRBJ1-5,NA,TGTGCCACCAGTTCTAGACAGGGAGATCAGCCCCAGCATTTT,CATSSRQGDQPQHF
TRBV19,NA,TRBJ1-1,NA,TGTGCCAGTAGTATATCACAGGGATTGGGCACTGAAGCTTTCTTT,CASSISQGLGTEAFF
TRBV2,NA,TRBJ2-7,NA,TGTGCCAGCCACGGGACACCTCCTTACGAGCAGTACTTC,CASHGTPPYEQYF
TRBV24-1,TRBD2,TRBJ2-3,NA,TGTGCCACCAGTGGCCCTAGCGGGGGGGGTTTAGATACGCAGTATTTT,CATSGPSGGGLDTQYF
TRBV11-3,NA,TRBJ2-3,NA,TGTGCCAGCAGCTTAGATGGGGGCCGCGGCACAGATACGCAGTATTTT,CASSLDGGRGTDTQYF
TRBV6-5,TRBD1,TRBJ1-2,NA,TGTGCCAGCAGTTTCCGGACAGGCTTGAACTATGGCTACACCTTC,CASSFRTGLNYGYTF
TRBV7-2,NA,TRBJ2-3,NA,TGTGCCAGCAGCGTCACAGGGTCAGATACGCAGTATTTT,CASSVTGSDTQYF
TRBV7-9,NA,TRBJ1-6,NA,TGTGCCAGCAGCTTAGGGGGTACTGAGGGTTCACCCCTCCACTTT,CASSLGGTEGSPLHF
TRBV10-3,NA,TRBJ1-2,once,TGTGCCATCAGTGAGTTTCAGGCCAACCGGAACTACACCTTC,CAISEFQANRNYTF
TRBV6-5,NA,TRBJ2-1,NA,TGTGCCAGCACGGACGGCGGGGGCATGGGTGAGCAGTTCTTC,CASTDGGGMGEQFF
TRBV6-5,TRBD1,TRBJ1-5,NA,TGTGCCAGCAGGGACAGGGGGTTTAATCAGCCCCAGCATTTT,CASRDRGFNQPQHF
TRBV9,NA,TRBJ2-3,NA,TGTGCCAGCAGCGATGGGTGGGGGACTTCAGATACGCAGTATTTT,CASSDGWGTSDTQYF
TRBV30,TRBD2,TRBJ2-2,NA,TGTGCCTGGAGTTTAGGGCTAGCGGAGAACACCGGGGAGCTGTTTTTT,CAWSLGLAENTGELFF
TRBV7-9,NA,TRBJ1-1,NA,TGTGCCAGCAGCTTAGACTCAGGGTTCGGGTACACTGAAGCTTTCTTT,CASSLDSGFGYTEAFF
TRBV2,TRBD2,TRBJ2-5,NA,TGTGCCAGCAACTCACTAGCGCACCAAGAGACCCAGTACTTC,CASNSLAHQETQYF
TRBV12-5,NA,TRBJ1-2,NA,TGTGCTAGTGGTTCATCTTGGACAGACTATGGCTACACCTTC,CASGSSWTDYGYTF
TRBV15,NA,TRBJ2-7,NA,TGTGCCACCAGCAGAGAACTGGGGGGCTACGAGCAGTACTTC,CATSRELGGYEQYF